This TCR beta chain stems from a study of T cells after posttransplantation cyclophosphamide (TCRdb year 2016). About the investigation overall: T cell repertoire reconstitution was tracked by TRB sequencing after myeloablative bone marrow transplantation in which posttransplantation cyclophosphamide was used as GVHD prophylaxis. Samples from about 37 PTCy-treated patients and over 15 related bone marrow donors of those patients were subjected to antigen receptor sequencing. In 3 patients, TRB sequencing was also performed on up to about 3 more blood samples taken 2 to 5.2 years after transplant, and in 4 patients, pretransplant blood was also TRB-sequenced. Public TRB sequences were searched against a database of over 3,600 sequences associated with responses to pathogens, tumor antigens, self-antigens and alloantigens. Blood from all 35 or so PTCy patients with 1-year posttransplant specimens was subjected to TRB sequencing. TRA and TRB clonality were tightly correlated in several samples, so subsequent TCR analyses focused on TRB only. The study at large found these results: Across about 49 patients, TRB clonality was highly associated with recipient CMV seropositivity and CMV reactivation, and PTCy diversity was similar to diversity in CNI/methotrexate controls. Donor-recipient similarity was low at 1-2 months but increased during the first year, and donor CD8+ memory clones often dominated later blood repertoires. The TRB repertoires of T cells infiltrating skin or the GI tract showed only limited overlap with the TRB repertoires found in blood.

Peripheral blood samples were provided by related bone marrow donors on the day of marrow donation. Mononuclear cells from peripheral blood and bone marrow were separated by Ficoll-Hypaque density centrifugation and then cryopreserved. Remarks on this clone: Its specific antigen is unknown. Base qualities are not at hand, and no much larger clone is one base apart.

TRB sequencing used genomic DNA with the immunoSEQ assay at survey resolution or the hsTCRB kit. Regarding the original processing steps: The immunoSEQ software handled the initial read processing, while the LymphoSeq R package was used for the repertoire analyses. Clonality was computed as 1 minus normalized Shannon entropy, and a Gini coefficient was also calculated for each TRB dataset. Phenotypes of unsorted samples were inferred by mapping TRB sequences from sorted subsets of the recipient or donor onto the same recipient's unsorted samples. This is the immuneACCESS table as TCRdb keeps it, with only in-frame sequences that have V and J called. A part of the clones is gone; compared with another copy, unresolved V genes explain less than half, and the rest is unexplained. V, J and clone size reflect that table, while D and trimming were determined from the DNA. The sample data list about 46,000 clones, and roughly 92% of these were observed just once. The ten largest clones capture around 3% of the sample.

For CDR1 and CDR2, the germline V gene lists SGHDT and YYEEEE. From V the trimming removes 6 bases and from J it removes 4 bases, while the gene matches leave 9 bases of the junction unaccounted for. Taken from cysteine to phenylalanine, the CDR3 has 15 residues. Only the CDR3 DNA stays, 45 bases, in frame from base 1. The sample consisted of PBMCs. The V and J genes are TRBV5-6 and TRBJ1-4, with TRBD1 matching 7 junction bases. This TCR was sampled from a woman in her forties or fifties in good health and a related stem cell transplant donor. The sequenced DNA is TGTGCCAGCAATCCACAGGGGCTTGGTAATGAAAAACTGTTTTTT. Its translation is CASNPQGLGNEKLFF.